This T cell receptor beta chain was recovered during a study of cytomegalovirus exposure and HLA in healthy donors. Unrecorded immune exposures were likely, despite nominal health at sampling. Note on this clone: Its target is not known.

In the PCR, 60 Vbeta and 13 Jbeta primers were used. Clones were read by immunoSEQ multiplex PCR, and TCRdb kept only the in-frame ones, dropping some. The profile shows about 140,000 clones, around 72% of them singletons. Study results and caveats: Other equally common chains were less clonally expanded than HLA-associated TCR beta chains, a later analysis showed. What was likely a sequencing artifact was a cluster of highly shared sequence variants. A later analysis appeared to link common viral pathogens to several of the most significant clusters.

Between the trimmed V and J ends, which lost 6 bases and 10 bases, there was a span of 27 bases. CDR1 MNHNY and CDR2 SVGAGI come from the germline V gene (reference sequence). This CDR3 spans 16 amino acids. The specimen sequenced was PBMCs. The chain carries TRBV6-6 and TRBJ1-1; no clear D gene. This clonotype was sampled from a man in his fifties or sixties in good health and CMV-seropositive. The CDR3 region is CASSERYGGGEMAAFF. In nucleotides, the CDR3 is TGTGCCAGCAGCGAGAGATATGGAGGCGGTGAAATGGCAGCTTTCTTT.